These T cell receptor beta chains were read from a single sample in a study of neurological immune-mediated disorders. TCRdb re-derived calls from the 5' RACE reads in MiXCR, one entry per CDR3 protein. The data contain under 25,000 distinct CDR3 sequences, about 2.5% of them singletons. The source material was PBMCs. These receptors were collected from a woman under 30 with multiple sclerosis. Both conserved end residues are part of each CDR3. Fields, in order: V gene, J gene, D gene, clone size, CDR3 DNA, CDR3 protein. A D gene is named only where the DNA matches it firmly. Clone size is not always given. Where it is, it says once, few, many or a class for expanded clones.

>TRBV6-5|TRBJ2-5|NA|many
TGTGCCAGCAGTGAAGGAGGGGGGCCCGGCGAGACCCAGTACTTC
CASSEGGGPGETQYF
>TRBV25-1|TRBJ2-1|TRBD2|many
TGTGCCAGCAGTGGCCGAGACGGGAGGTCTTTGGGTGAGCAGTTCTTC
CASSGRDGRSLGEQFF
>TRBV12-3/TRBV12-4|TRBJ2-1|TRBD2|many
TGTGCCAGCAGCACCCTGACTAGCGGGAACCGGAATGAGCAGTTCTTC
CASSTLTSGNRNEQFF
>TRBV7-3|TRBJ2-7|NA|many
TGTGCCAGCAGCTTATTGCTGCGCGAGCAGTACTTC
CASSLLLREQYF
>TRBV20-1|TRBJ2-1|NA|many
TGCAGTGGCAGGGATTTTTCCTACAATGAGCAGTTCTTC
CSGRDFSYNEQFF
>TRBV29-1|TRBJ1-2|NA|many
TGCAGCGTTGACTCTGGGGTGGGTGGCTACACCTTC
CSVDSGVGGYTF
>TRBV5-5|TRBJ2-1|TRBD2|many
TGTGCCAGCAGCTTGGCCCTAGCGGCCTACAATGAGCAGTTCTTC
CASSLALAAYNEQFF
>TRBV4-1|TRBJ1-6|TRBD1|many
TGCGCCAGCAGCCGGACAGGGAGTACCTATTCACCCCTCAACTTT
CASSRTGSTYSPLNF
>TRBV20-1|TRBJ1-5|NA|few
TGCAGTGCAGAGGGGAAGAAGGGTCTCCAGCATTTT
CSAEGKKGLQHF
>TRBV20-1|TRBJ2-5|TRBD2|many
TGCAGTGCCTCGGTGACTAGCGGGGGACTTCAAGAGACCCAGTACTTC
CSASVTSGGLQETQYF
>TRBV5-1|TRBJ1-3|NA|many
TGCGCCAGCAGCTCGGGAACAGACGGAAACACCATATATTTT
CASSSGTDGNTIYF
>TRBV7-9|TRBJ2-1|NA|few
TGTGCCAGCAGCTTACAGGGTACTAACAATGAGCAGTTCTTC
CASSLQGTNNEQFF
>TRBV2|TRBJ2-2|NA|many
TGTGCCAGCAGTGCGTGGTCCGGGAACACCGGGGAGCTGTTTTTT
CASSAWSGNTGELFF
>TRBV27|TRBJ1-2|NA|medium-sized
TGTGCCAGCACCACAGGCAGGGGCCGCTATGGCTACACCTTC
CASTTGRGRYGYTF
>TRBV5-4|TRBJ2-2|TRBD1|NA
TGTGCCAGCAGCCGAGACAGGGTCGGGGAGCTGTTTTTT
CASSRDRVGELFF
>TRBV7-2|TRBJ2-2|NA|many
TGTGCCAGCAGCTTGACGCGGGACCTTTGGCTGTTTTTT
CASSLTRDLWLFF
>TRBV7-9|TRBJ1-6|TRBD1|many
TGTGCCAGCAGCCCTCAGGGGGTTAGCTCCTATAATTCACCCCTCAACTTT
CASSPQGVSSYNSPLNF
>TRBV7-6|TRBJ2-1|NA|many
TGTGCCAGCAGCAACTCCGGGGCAAGAGAGCAGTTCTTC
CASSNSGAREQFF
>TRBV5-1|TRBJ2-7|NA|few
TGCGCCAGCAGCTTGGCCGGGCTGGACTACGAGCAGTACTTC
CASSLAGLDYEQYF
>TRBV5-1|TRBJ1-1|TRBD1|NA
TGCGCCAGCAGCTTTGACAGGGACACTGAAGCTTTCTTT
CASSFDRDTEAFF
>TRBV11-2|TRBJ2-1|TRBD2|many
TGTGCCAGCAGTCCGATAGCGGGAGGCTACATCAATGAGCAGTTCTTC
CASSPIAGGYINEQFF
>TRBV20-1|TRBJ2-1|NA|many
TGCAGTGCTAGTAAAACTCCCCTCGGGGTTGAGCAGTTCTTC
CSASKTPLGVEQFF
>TRBV5-1|TRBJ2-5|NA|many
TGCGCCAGCAGCTTGGGGGGGCGAGACCAAGAGACCCAGTACTTC
CASSLGGRDQETQYF
>TRBV20-1|TRBJ2-7|NA|many
TGCAGTGCTAGAGATACGATTGATGCCTACGAGCAGTACTTC
CSARDTIDAYEQYF
>TRBV20-1|TRBJ2-3|NA|many
TGCAGTGCTAGTGACGGAAATCCGACAACTAGCACAGATACGCAGTATTTT
CSASDGNPTTSTDTQYF
>TRBV28|TRBJ2-1|TRBD1|many
TGTGCCAGCAGCTTAGCTGAGGACAGGTACAATGAGCAGTTCTTC
CASSLAEDRYNEQFF
>TRBV9|TRBJ2-1|NA|many
TGTGCCAGCAGCGTAGGCGCGGGCTCCCCCCCCTACAATGAGCAGTTCTTC
CASSVGAGSPPYNEQFF
>TRBV7-7|TRBJ1-1|NA|many
TGTGCTAGCAGCTTAGGGGAGAACACTGAAGCTTTCTTT
CASSLGENTEAFF
>TRBV28|TRBJ1-3|NA|many
TGTGCCAGCTTGGACGGTTTCTCTGGAAACACCATATATTTT
CASLDGFSGNTIYF
>TRBV5-1|TRBJ2-7|TRBD1|many
TGCGCCAGCAGCTTGTCAGGGGGCGAAGCCTACGAGCAGTACTTC
CASSLSGGEAYEQYF
>TRBV12-3/TRBV12-4|TRBJ2-2|NA|many
TGTGCCAGCAGTTTAGGCTTAAACACCGGGGAGCTGTTTTTT
CASSLGLNTGELFF
>TRBV12-3/TRBV12-4|TRBJ2-7|NA|many
TGTGCCAGCAGTTTTAGTGGACGGGCCTACGAGCAGTACTTC
CASSFSGRAYEQYF
>TRBV7-8|TRBJ2-5|NA|many
TGTGCCAGCAGCTTAGCGGCGACAGATCAAGAGACCCAGTACTTC
CASSLAATDQETQYF
>TRBV20-1|TRBJ1-1|NA|many
TGCAGTGCTAGATCGGCGAACACTGAAGCTTTCTTT
CSARSANTEAFF
>TRBV12-3/TRBV12-4|TRBJ2-7|NA|many
TGTGCCAGCAGTTTGGGGTTAGGCGGGGGCGCCTACGAGCAGTACTTC
CASSLGLGGGAYEQYF
>TRBV20-1|TRBJ2-3|NA|many
TGCAGTGCTAGTATCTGGGTGTTAGCTTTATATACGCAGTATTTT
CSASIWVLALYTQYF
>TRBV5-6|TRBJ2-1|TRBD1|medium-sized
TGTGCCAGCAGCAAACTCAAGACCGGGACAGGGGGCTTGAATGAGCAGTTCTTC
CASSKLKTGTGGLNEQFF
>TRBV29-1|TRBJ1-1|NA|many
TGCAGCGCCCCCTGGAGGGGCACTGAAGCTTTCTTT
CSAPWRGTEAFF
>TRBV12-3/TRBV12-4|TRBJ1-3|TRBD1|many
TGTGCCAGCAGTTCCAGGGGGGCTGGAAACACCATATATTTT
CASSSRGAGNTIYF
>TRBV20-1|TRBJ1-2|TRBD1|many
TGCAGTGCTTCGACAGGGGGCTATGGCTACACCTTC
CSASTGGYGYTF
>TRBV7-3|TRBJ2-7|TRBD2|few
TGTGCCAGCAGCTTACGGCTAGCGGGGGGAATGTCCTACGAGCAGTACTTC
CASSLRLAGGMSYEQYF
>TRBV9|TRBJ2-3|NA|few
TGTGCCAGCAGCGCGCAGGGGAATACGCAGTATTTT
CASSAQGNTQYF
>TRBV27|TRBJ1-4|NA|medium-sized
TGTGCCAGCAGTTCTCGACGGGATAATGAAAAACTGTTTTTT
CASSSRRDNEKLFF
>TRBV18|TRBJ2-2|NA|many
TGTGCCAGCTCACCAGACAGACTCGCGAACACCGGGGAGCTGTTTTTT
CASSPDRLANTGELFF